The 10 T cell receptor beta chains presented below share a single source sample, sequenced in a study of patients and donors after allogeneic stem cell transplantation. TCRdb reprocessed the RT-PCR reads with MiXCR, giving one entry per CDR3 protein. Here the sample spans over 200,000 distinct CDR3 sequences, around two fifths being singletons. Sequencing was done on a sample of blood, either unsorted or a sorted T cell fraction (not recorded which). These receptors were taken from a human donor who was either an allogeneic HSCT recipient or a stem cell or donor lymphocyte infusion donor (not recorded which). It is not recorded whose cells these are; they may come from a transplant donor.

This clonotype appeared a few times. The V gene is TRBV11-2, the J gene TRBJ1-6; no firm D call. The CDR3 is 15 residues long. Deletions cut 2 bases from V and 2 bases from J, with 7 bases between. Per germline, CDR1 SGHAT and CDR2 FQNNGV. The CDR3 here is CASSLSETYNSPLHF. In DNA, the CDR3 is TGTGCCAGCAGCTTAAGCGAGACCTATAATTCACCCCTCCACTTT. The variable domain in full, with the rest retrieved from reference TRBV11-2 and TRBJ1-6, is EAGVAQSPRYKIIEKRQSVAFWCNPISGHATLYWYQQILGQGPKLLIQFQNNGVVDDSQLPKDRFSAERLKGVDSTLKIQPAKLEDSAVYLCASSLSETYNSPLHFGNGTRLTVT.

V gene TRBV7-9 combines with J gene TRBJ2-1; 8 bases fit TRBD1. This CDR3 is 14 amino acids long. Trimming cost V 5 bases and J 5 bases; bases outside gene matches: 5. The V gene's germline CDR1 is SEHNR and CDR2 FQNEAQ (reference sequence). This CDR3 is CASSVGQVHNEQFF. Written as DNA, the CDR3 is TGTGCCAGCAGCGTGGGACAGGTCCACAATGAGCAGTTCTTC.

This clonotype was seen more than once but under ten times. The V and J genes are TRBV7-6 and TRBJ2-7, with no clear D. The CDR3 has 11 amino acids. The germline V gene has CDR1 SGHVS and CDR2 FNYEAQ. Trimming pared 3 bases from V and 7 bases from J, leaving 7 bases between. CDR3 amino acids: CASSFSAEQYF. Written as DNA, the CDR3 is TGTGCCAGCAGCTTTTCTGCGGAGCAGTACTTC.

There are a few counts of this clonotype. The rearrangement joins TRBV10-3 to TRBJ1-3; no definite D call. Germline CDR1 is ENHRY and CDR2 is SYGVKD. This CDR3 spans 13 amino acids. Trimming took 5 bases from V and 4 from J, leaving 9 bases between them. CDR3 sequence reads: CAISSGNGNTIYF. The CDR3 DNA reads as TGTGCCATCAGTTCCGGGAACGGAAACACCATATATTTT.

V gene TRBV12-3 or TRBV12-4 combines with J gene TRBJ1-1; D is unresolved. The CDR3 is 15 amino acids. The V and J ends lost 0 bases and 3 bases respectively, with 11 bases between them. The CDR3 region is CASSLAPQLYTEAFF. The DNA for the CDR3 is TGTGCCAGCAGTTTAGCGCCCCAGCTTTACACTGAAGCTTTCTTT.

This clonotype was seen more than once but under ten times. This chain links TRBV6-2 or TRBV6-3 with TRBJ2-4; TRBD1 might be the D (6 bases). CDR1 and CDR2 from the germline V gene are MNHEY and SVGEGT. V was pared by 5 bases and J by 6 bases, with 14 bases between. The CDR3 consists of 14 residues. CDR3 bases: TGTGCCAGCAGTAGAGGACAGAAGATAAACATTCAGTACTTC. This encodes CASSRGQKINIQYF.

V and J are TRBV21-1 and TRBJ2-5; TRBD1, as called in the table, went unchecked against the DNA. TRBV21-1 represents a pseudogene. The CDR3 spans 18 residues. The CDR3 loop reads CASSSRGERAVSEETQYF. In DNA, the CDR3 is TGTGCCAGCAGCTCCCGGGGAGAGCGGGCGGTTTCGGAAGAGACCCAGTACTTC.

The V and J genes are TRBV20-1 and TRBJ2-7; 8 bases align to TRBD1. The CDR3 extends over 12 amino acids. Germline V gene data show CDR1 as DFQATT and CDR2 as SNEGSKA (reference sequence). The V and J ends lost 5 bases and 5 bases, in that order; junction bases with no gene match: 5. The CDR3 region is CSAPDRGNEQYF. For the CDR3, the DNA is TGCAGTGCTCCTGACAGGGGAAACGAGCAGTACTTC.

This chain connects TRBV9 to TRBJ2-5; the D gene is possibly TRBD2 (6 bases). CDR1 is SGDLS, CDR2 YYNGEE, per germline. This CDR3 is built from 13 residues. V was shortened by 4 bases and J by 7 bases, with 14 bases between the two germline ends. The CDR3 sequence is CASSSTSYGTQYF. In DNA, the CDR3 is TGTGCCAGCAGCTCGACTAGTTATGGGACCCAGTACTTC.

V and J are TRBV5-1 and TRBJ1-2, with 8 bases fitting TRBD1. The CDR3 is 13 amino acids. Germline V CDR1 and CDR2: SGHRS, YFSETQ. Germline trimming cut 4 bases from V and 8 bases from J; bases unmatched to any gene: 7. The CDR3, as DNA: TGCGCCAGCAGCGGGACCGACAGGGGCGGCTACACCTTC. Translating gives CASSGTDRGGYTF.